This T cell receptor (beta chain) came from a study of Graves' ophthalmopathy and Graves' hyperthyroidism. Study results and caveats: In predicting ophthalmopathy progression, the model reached 70% to 71% sensitivity and around 72% specificity.

Germline CDR1 is SGHVS and CDR2 is FQNEAQ. The CDR3 covers 15 residues. Trimming took off 4 bases at V and 1 base at J, with 14 bases between the two ends. This clonotype was picked up many times. Its antigen remains unidentified. Moderate-to-severe activity, CAS ≥3, NOSPECS ≥4 and duration under 3 months were recorded for donors with ophthalmopathy. Excluded were patients with other autoimmune diseases, uncontrolled infections, pregnancy or lactation. Orbital computed tomography, together with clinical symptoms, serum thyroxine, TRAb and thyroid ultrasound, was used for diagnosis. Investigators amplified TCR beta CDR3 regions from RNA transcripts. An initial RT-PCR round employing HTBI primers preceded a second-round multiplex PCR. One entry per CDR3 protein results from TCRdb running MiXCR on the multiplex PCR reads. The sample records about half a million distinct CDR3 sequences, about an eighth being singletons.

This sequence was found in a woman aged 30 to 39 with Graves' ophthalmopathy. What was sequenced was blood. V usage is TRBV7-8 and J usage is TRBJ2-7; D unresolved. The CDR3 DNA sequence: TGTGCCAGCAGCTCCCGGTACAGACTTTCCTACGAGCAGTACTTC. Amino acid sequence: CASSSRYRLSYEQYF.